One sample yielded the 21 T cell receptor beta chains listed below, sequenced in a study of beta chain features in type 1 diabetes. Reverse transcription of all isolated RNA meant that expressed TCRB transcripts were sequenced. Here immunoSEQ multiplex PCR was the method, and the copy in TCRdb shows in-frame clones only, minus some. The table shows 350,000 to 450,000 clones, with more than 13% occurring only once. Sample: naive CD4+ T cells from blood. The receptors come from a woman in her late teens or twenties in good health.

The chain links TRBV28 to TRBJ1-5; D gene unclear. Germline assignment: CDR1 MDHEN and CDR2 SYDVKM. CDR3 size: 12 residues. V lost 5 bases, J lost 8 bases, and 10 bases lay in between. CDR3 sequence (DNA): TGTGCCAGCAGTCCTCCCGGGGAGCCCCAGCATTTT. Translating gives CASSPPGEPQHF.

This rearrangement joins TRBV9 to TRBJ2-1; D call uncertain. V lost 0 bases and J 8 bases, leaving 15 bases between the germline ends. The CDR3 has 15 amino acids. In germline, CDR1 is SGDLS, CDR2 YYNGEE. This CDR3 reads CASSVGVQRIDEQFF. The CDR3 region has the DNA TGTGCCAGCAGCGTAGGTGTCCAGCGTATCGATGAGCAGTTCTTC.

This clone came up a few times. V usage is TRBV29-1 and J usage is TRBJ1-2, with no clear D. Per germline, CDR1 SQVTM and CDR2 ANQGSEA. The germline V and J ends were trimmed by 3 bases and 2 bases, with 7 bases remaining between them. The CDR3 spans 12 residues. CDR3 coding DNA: TGCAGCGTTGATGCCAGGAACTATGGCTACACCTTC. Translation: CSVDARNYGYTF. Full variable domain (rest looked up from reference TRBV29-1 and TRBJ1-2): SAVISQKPSRDICQRGTSLTIQCQVDSQVTMMFWYRQQPGQSLTLIATANQGSEATYESGFVIDKFPISRPNLTFSTLTVSNMSPEDSSIYLCSVDARNYGYTFGSGTRLTVV.

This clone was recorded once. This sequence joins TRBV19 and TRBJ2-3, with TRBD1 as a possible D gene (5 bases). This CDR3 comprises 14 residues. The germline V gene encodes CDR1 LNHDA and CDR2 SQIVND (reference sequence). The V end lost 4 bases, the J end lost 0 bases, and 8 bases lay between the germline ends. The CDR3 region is CASSRQGSTDTQYF. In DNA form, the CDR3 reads TGTGCCAGTAGTAGGCAGGGAAGCACAGATACGCAGTATTTT. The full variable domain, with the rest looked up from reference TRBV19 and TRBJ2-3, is DGGITQSPKYLFRKEGQNVTLSCEQNLNHDAMYWYRQDPGQGLRLIYYSQIVNDFQKGDIAEGYSVSREKKESFPLTVTSAQKNPTAFYLCASSRQGSTDTQYFGPGTRLTVL.

DNA of the CDR3: TGTGCCAGCAGTGAAGCGGCGGGACTAAGCACAGATACGCAGTATTTT. This encodes CASSEAAGLSTDTQYF. This sequence joins TRBV6-1 and TRBJ2-3; the match to TRBD2 covers 7 bases. This CDR3 is 16 amino acids long. J was trimmed by 0 bases and V by 0 bases; bases with no gene match: 3. Germline V CDR1 and CDR2: MNHNS, SASEGT.

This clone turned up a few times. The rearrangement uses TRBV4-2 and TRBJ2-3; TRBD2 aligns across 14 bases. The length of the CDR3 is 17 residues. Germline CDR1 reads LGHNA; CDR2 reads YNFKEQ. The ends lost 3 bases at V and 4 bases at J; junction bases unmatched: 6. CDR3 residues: CASSQAGTSGSADTQYF. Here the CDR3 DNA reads TGTGCCAGCAGCCAGGCCGGGACTAGCGGGAGCGCAGATACGCAGTATTTT.

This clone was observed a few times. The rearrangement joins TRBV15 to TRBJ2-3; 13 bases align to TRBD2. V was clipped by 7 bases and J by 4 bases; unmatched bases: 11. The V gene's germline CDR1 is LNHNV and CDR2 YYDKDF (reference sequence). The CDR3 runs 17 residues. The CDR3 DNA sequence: TGTGCCACCACCAAACCCGTACTAGCGGGAGGGCCAGATACGCAGTATTTT. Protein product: CATTKPVLAGGPDTQYF.

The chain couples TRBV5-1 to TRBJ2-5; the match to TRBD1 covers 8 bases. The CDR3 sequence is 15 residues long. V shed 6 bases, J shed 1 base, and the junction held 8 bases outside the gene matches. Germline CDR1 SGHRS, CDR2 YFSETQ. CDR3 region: CASTLNTGGQETQYF. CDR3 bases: TGCGCCAGCACCCTGAATACAGGGGGCCAAGAGACCCAGTACTTC.

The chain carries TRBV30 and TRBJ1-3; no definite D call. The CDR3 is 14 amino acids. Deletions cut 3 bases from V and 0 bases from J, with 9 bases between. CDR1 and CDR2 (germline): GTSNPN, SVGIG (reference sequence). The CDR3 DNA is TGTGCCTGGAGCCTAGGAGTCTCTGGAAACACCATATATTTT. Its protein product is CAWSLGVSGNTIYF.

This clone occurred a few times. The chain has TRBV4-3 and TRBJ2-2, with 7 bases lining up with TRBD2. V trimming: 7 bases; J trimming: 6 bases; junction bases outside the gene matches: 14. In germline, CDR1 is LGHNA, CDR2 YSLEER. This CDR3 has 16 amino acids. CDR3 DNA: TGCGCCAGCACCGCCTGGGGCGGGAGCCGATCCGGGGAGCTGTTTTTT. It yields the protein CASTAWGGSRSGELFF.

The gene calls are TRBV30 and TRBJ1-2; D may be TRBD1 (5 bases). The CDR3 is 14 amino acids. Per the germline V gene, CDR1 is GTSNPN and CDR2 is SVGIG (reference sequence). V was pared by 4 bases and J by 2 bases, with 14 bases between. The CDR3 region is CAWNRGGMNYGYTF. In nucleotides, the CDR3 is TGTGCCTGGAACCGGGGGGGGATGAACTATGGCTACACCTTC.

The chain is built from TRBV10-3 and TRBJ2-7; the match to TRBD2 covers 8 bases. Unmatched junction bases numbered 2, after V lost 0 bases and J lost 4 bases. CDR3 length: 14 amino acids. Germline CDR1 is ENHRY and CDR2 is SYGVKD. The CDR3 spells CAISESSGKYEQYF. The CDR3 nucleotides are TGTGCCATCAGTGAGTCTAGCGGGAAATACGAGCAGTACTTC.

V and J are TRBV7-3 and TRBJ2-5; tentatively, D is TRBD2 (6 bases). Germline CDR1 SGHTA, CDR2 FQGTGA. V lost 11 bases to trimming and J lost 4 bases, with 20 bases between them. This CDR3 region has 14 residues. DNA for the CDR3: TGTGCCGGGACTCACGGTAGGGACGGAGAGACCCAGTACTTC. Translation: CAGTHGRDGETQYF.

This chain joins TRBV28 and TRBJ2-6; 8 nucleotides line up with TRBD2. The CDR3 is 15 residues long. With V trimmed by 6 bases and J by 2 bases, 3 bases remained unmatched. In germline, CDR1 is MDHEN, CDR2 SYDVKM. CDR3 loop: CASRPGGAGANVLTF. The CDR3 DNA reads TGTGCCAGCAGACCCGGGGGGGCTGGGGCCAACGTCCTGACTTTC.

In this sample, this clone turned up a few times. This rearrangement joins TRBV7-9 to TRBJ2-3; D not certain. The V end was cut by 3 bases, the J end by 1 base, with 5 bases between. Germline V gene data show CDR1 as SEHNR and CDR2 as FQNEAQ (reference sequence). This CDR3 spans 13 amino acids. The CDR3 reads CASSFEGTDTQYF. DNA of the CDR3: TGTGCCAGCAGCTTTGAGGGCACAGATACGCAGTATTTT.

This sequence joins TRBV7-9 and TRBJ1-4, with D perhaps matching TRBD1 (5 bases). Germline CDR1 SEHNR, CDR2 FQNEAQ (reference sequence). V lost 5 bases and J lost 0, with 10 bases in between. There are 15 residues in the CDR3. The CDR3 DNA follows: TGTGCCAGCAGCCCCCGACAGCCAACTAATGAAAAACTGTTTTTT. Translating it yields CASSPRQPTNEKLFF.

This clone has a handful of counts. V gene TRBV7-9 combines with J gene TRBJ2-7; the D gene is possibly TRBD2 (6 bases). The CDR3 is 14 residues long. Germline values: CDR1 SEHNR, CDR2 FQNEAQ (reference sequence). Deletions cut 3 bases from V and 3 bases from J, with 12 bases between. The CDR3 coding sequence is TGTGCCAGCAGCTTCCCGGGACTTCGCTACGAGCAGTACTTC. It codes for CASSFPGLRYEQYF.

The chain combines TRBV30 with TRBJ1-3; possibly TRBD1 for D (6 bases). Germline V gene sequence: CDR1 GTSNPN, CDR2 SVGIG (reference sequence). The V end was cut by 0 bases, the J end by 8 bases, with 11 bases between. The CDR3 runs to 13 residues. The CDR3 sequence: CAWSVAGADTIYF. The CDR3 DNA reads TGTGCCTGGAGTGTGGCAGGGGCAGACACCATATATTTT.

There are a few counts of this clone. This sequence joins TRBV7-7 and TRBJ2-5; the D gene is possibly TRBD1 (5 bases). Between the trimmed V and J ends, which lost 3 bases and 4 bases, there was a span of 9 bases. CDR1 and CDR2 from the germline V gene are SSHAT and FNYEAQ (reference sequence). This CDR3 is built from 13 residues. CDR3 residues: CASSLGRRETQYF. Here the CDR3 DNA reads TGTGCCAGCAGCTTGGGGCGGAGAGAGACCCAGTACTTC.

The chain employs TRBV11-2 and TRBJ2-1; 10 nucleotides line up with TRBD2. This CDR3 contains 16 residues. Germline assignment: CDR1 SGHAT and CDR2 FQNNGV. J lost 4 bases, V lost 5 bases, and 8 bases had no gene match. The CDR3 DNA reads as TGTGCCAGCAGCCCAGCCGGACTAGCGGTTTACAATGAGCAGTTCTTC. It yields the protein CASSPAGLAVYNEQFF.

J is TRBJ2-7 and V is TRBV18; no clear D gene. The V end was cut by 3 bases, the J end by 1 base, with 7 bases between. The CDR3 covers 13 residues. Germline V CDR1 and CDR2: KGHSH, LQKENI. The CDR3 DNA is TGTGCCAGCTCACCCGACACGTCCTACGAGCAGTACTTC. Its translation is CASSPDTSYEQYF.